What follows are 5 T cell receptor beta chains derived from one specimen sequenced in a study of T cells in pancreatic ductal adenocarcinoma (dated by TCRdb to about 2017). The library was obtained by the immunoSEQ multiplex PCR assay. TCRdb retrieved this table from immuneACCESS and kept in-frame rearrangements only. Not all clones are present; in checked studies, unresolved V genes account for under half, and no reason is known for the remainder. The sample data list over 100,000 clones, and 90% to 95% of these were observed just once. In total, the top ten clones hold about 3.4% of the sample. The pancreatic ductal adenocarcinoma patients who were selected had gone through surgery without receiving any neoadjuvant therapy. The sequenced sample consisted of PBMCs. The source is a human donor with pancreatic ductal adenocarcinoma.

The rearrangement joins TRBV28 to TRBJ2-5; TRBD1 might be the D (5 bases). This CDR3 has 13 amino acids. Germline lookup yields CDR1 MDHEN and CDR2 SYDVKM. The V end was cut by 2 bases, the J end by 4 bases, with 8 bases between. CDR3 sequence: CASSLVGRETQYF. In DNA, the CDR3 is TGTGCCAGCAGTTTAGTGGGGCGAGAGACCCAGTACTTC.

CDR3 loop: CASSLGLADSNEQFF. The CDR3 bases are TGCGCCAGCAGCTTGGGACTAGCGGACAGCAATGAGCAGTTCTTC. The rearrangement links TRBV5-1 to TRBJ2-1, with 9 bases aligning to TRBD2. Germline loops: CDR1 SGHRS, CDR2 YFSETQ. The CDR3 extends over 15 amino acids. V was pared by 0 bases and J by 6 bases, with 4 bases of the junction left unmatched. The full variable domain, its missing parts supplied by reference TRBV5-1 and TRBJ2-1, is KAGVTQTPRYLIKTRGQQVTLSCSPISGHRSVSWYQQTPGQGLQFLFEYFSETQRNKGNFPGRFSGRQFSNSRSEMNVSTLELGDSALYLCASSLGLADSNEQFFGPGTRLTVL.

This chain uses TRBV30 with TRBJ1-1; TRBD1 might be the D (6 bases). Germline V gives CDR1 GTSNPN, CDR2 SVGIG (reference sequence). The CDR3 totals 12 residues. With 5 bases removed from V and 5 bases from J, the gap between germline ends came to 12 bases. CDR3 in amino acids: CAWGVGGTEAFF. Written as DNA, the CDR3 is TGTGCCTGGGGGGTAGGGGGAACTGAAGCTTTCTTT.

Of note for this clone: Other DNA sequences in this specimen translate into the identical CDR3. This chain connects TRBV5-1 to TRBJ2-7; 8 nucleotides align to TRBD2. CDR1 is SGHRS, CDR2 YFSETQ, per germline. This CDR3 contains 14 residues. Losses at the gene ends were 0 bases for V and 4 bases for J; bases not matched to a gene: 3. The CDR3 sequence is CASSLAGGPYEQYF. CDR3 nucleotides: TGCGCCAGCAGCTTGGCGGGAGGGCCTTACGAGCAGTACTTC.

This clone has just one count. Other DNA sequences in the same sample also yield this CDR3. CDR3 DNA: TGTGCCATCAGTGGGGGACAGGGCGGCACAGATACGCAGTATTTT. Protein product: CAISGGQGGTDTQYF. The rearrangement uses TRBV10-3 and TRBJ2-3; TRBD1 agrees at 9 bases. The germline V gene encodes CDR1 ENHRY and CDR2 SYGVKD. This CDR3 is built from 15 residues. The trim removed 4 bases at V and 1 base at J, leaving 3 bases unmatched.